This T cell receptor (beta chain) was sequenced during a study of blood T cell repertoires in COVID-19. Study context: Material from acute and convalescent COVID-19 was sourced from the United States, Italy and Spain. Sources were T cells, B-cell-depleted T cells, or PBMCs; the material itself was cDNA or gDNA.

Under the authors' procedure: Nucleated cell counts were estimated from reference gene primer amplification. The assay was immunoSEQ multiplex PCR, and TCRdb's table has in-frame clones only and misses some. V and J calls and clone size are copied from that table; D and trimming were computed from the DNA. The table includes around 350,000 clones, 85% to 90% detected once. CDR1 and CDR2 (germline): MGHRA, YSYEKL. With 3 bases removed from V and 4 bases from J, the gap between germline ends came to 15 bases. This CDR3 is 15 amino acids long. The sequencing sample was made of peripheral blood. The chain recombines TRBV4-1 with TRBJ1-1; a possible D gene is TRBD1 (6 bases). This clonotype originated in a human donor in a cohort sampled during active COVID-19. The chain's CDR3 is CASSQTGIRGTEAFF. In nucleotides, the CDR3 is TGCGCCAGCAGCCAGACAGGTATTCGGGGCACTGAAGCTTTCTTT.